This entry lists 18 T cell receptor beta chains sequenced from one sample in a study of Ad26.COV2.S vaccination and SARS-CoV-2 variants (dated by TCRdb to the early 2020s). Interpreted using the paper, the treatment or condition label stands for: about 20 received Ad26.COV2.S at low or high dose, single or two shots; about 5 received placebo; per-sample allocation not given. Repertoires of vaccine and placebo recipients were sequenced from samples collected on day 63 after the first injection. The library came from the immunoSEQ multiplex PCR assay. TCRdb retrieved this table from immuneACCESS and kept in-frame rearrangements only. Not all clones are present; in checked studies, unresolved V genes account for under half, and no reason is known for the remainder. In this sample the table shows about 280,000 clones, about 89% of which occur a single time. The ten largest make up under 4% of the sample.

Here the sequenced sample was peripheral blood, taken in a trial of Ad26.COV2.S vaccine versus placebo. The source is a person between 18 and 65 years old who received the Ad26.COV2.S COVID-19 vaccine or a placebo.

V gene TRBV27 combines with J gene TRBJ2-3; 8 bases fit TRBD2. The CDR3 consists of 16 residues. V was clipped by 6 bases and J by 4 bases; unmatched bases: 12. Germline V gives CDR1 MNHEY, CDR2 SMNVEV (reference sequence). CDR3 sequence: CASRRLAGMGADTQYF. CDR3 bases: TGTGCCAGCAGAAGATTAGCGGGAATGGGGGCAGATACGCAGTATTTT.

J is TRBJ1-1 and V is TRBV5-4, with D possibly being TRBD1 (6 bases). This CDR3 is 14 amino acids long. The V gene's germline CDR1 is SGHNT and CDR2 YYREEE (reference sequence). V lost 4 bases, J lost 1 base, and 11 bases lay in between. The CDR3 sequence: CASSPGTQNTEAFF. The DNA of the CDR3 is TGTGCCAGCAGCCCCGGGACACAGAACACTGAAGCTTTCTTT.

The chain is built from TRBV4-3 and TRBJ2-2; tentative D call: TRBD2 (6 bases). Germline CDR1 reads LGHNA; CDR2 reads YSLEER. V gave up 3 bases and J gave up 1 base, with 9 bases separating them. This CDR3 contains 15 residues. The CDR3 protein is CASSHRLVNTGELFF. As DNA, the CDR3 is TGCGCCAGCAGCCATAGACTAGTGAACACCGGGGAGCTGTTTTTT.

The V call is TRBV4-3, the J call TRBJ1-6, with D maybe TRBD1 (5 bases). Per germline, CDR1 LGHNA and CDR2 YSLEER. V lost 3 bases and J 7 bases, leaving 7 bases between the germline ends. CDR3 length equals 13 residues. The CDR3 region has the DNA TGCGCCAGCAGCCAGAACAGGAATTCACCCCTCCACTTT. Its translation: CASSQNRNSPLHF.

J is TRBJ2-7 and V is TRBV18; 12 nucleotides line up with TRBD1. Germline CDR1 is KGHSH and CDR2 is LQKENI. The CDR3 runs to 14 residues. Trimming at V came to 3 bases and at J to 7 bases, leaving 4 bases not matched to a gene. CDR3 residues: CASSPGQGAREQYF. The DNA for the CDR3 is TGTGCCAGCTCACCGGGACAGGGGGCGAGGGAGCAGTACTTC. Variable domain in full (rest from reference TRBV18 and TRBJ2-7): NAGVMQNPRHLVRRRGQEARLRCSPMKGHSHVYWYRQLPEEGLKFMVYLQKENIIDESGMPKERFSAEFPKEGPSILRIQQVVRGDSAAYFCASSPGQGAREQYFGPGTRLTVT.

The chain joins TRBV10-3 to TRBJ2-1; the match to TRBD2 covers 10 bases. The CDR3 contains 14 residues. Germline CDR1 reads ENHRY; CDR2 reads SYGVKD. V lost 4 bases, J lost 4 bases, and 1 base stayed unmatched. Here the CDR3 DNA reads TGTGCCATCAGTGCGACTAGCGGGTACAATGAGCAGTTCTTC. Amino acids: CAISATSGYNEQFF.

This clone was seen more than once but under ten times. The chain couples TRBV2 to TRBJ2-7; 8 positions match TRBD2. CDR3 length: 16 residues. The V gene end was trimmed by 4 bases and the J gene end by 3 bases; junction bases not matched to a gene: 11. Germline V gene data show CDR1 as SNHLY and CDR2 as FYNNEI. The CDR3 spells CASSGDNTGLGYEQYF. The CDR3, as DNA: TGTGCCAGCAGTGGGGACAACACGGGACTAGGCTACGAGCAGTACTTC. Full variable domain (rest looked up from reference TRBV2 and TRBJ2-7): EPEVTQTPSHQVTQMGQEVILRCVPISNHLYFYWYRQILGQKVEFLVSFYNNEISEKSEIFDDQFSVERPDGSNFTLKIRSTKLEDSAMYFCASSGDNTGLGYEQYFGPGTRLTVT.

This chain links TRBV7-2 with TRBJ1-3; TRBD1 matches 10 bases. Germline V gene sequence: CDR1 SGHTA, CDR2 FQGNSA. CDR3 length equals 16 residues. Germline trimming cut 1 base from V and 4 bases from J; bases unmatched to any gene: 4. CDR3 loop: CASSLVGTGVGNTIYF. In DNA form, the CDR3 reads TGTGCCAGCAGCTTAGTTGGGACAGGGGTGGGAAACACCATATATTTT.

This clone was counted a single time. The rearrangement links TRBV30 to TRBJ2-7; TRBD2 aligns across 11 bases. The ends lost 6 bases at V and 5 bases at J; junction bases unmatched: 3. The germline V gene has CDR1 GTSNPN and CDR2 SVGIG (reference sequence). The CDR3 totals 12 residues. CDR3 sequence (DNA): TGTGCCTGTAGCGGGAGGGCCGACGAGCAGTACTTC. Its translation: CACSGRADEQYF.

The CDR3 DNA is TGTGCCAGCAGTTACTTCCGGGGGGCAGGGGAAAAACTGTTTTTT. Amino acids: CASSYFRGAGEKLFF. The rearrangement joins TRBV27 to TRBJ1-4; a possible D gene is TRBD1 (6 bases). This CDR3 has 15 amino acids. V was clipped by 4 bases and J by 8 bases, with 17 bases between them. Germline assignment: CDR1 MNHEY and CDR2 SMNVEV (reference sequence).

This sequence joins TRBV27 and TRBJ2-7; D might be TRBD1 or TRBD2, each matching 5 bases. The V end lost 6 bases, the J end lost 6 bases, and 15 bases lay between the germline ends. CDR1 is MNHEY and CDR2 is SMNVEV in the germline V gene (reference sequence). The length of the CDR3 is 13 residues. The CDR3 is CASSPMAGTEQYF. CDR3 DNA: TGTGCCAGCAGCCCCATGGCAGGGACCGAGCAGTACTTC.

This clone was picked up a small number of times. The chain has TRBV7-3 and TRBJ1-1, with D unclear. Deletions cut 5 bases from V and 11 bases from J, with 12 bases between. Germline lookup yields CDR1 SGHTA and CDR2 FQGTGA. The CDR3 contains 11 residues. CDR3 amino acids: CASSGGSEAFF. CDR3 coding DNA: TGTGCCAGCAGCGGAGGGAGCGAGGCTTTCTTT.

This sequence joins TRBV10-3 and TRBJ1-4; TRBD1 matches 7 bases. The junction had 7 bases not matched to a gene; V was cut back by 6 bases and J by 3 bases. Germline CDR1 ENHRY, CDR2 SYGVKD. This CDR3 spans 15 amino acids. CDR3 nucleotide sequence: TGTGCCATCAGCGAGACAGGGTTGGCTAATGAAAAACTGTTTTTT. Amino acid sequence: CAISETGLANEKLFF.

CDR3 coding DNA: TGCGCCAGCAGCCAAGATCTTGGGGGCTCTGGAAACACCATATATTTT. Amino acids: CASSQDLGGSGNTIYF. The rearrangement links TRBV4-3 to TRBJ1-3, with D perhaps TRBD1 (5 bases). The V gene's germline CDR1 is LGHNA and CDR2 YSLEER. The CDR3 loop spans 16 amino acids. V lost 0 bases and J lost 0, with 9 bases in between.

V usage is TRBV18 and J usage is TRBJ1-1; 7 positions agree with TRBD1. The CDR3 covers 14 residues. Germline V lookup: CDR1 KGHSH, CDR2 LQKENI. V trimming: 5 bases; J trimming: 2 bases; junction bases outside the gene matches: 5. The CDR3 is CASSKGQINTEAFF. In DNA form, the CDR3 reads TGTGCCAGCTCAAAGGGACAGATTAACACTGAAGCTTTCTTT.

The chain recombines TRBV28 with TRBJ1-1; no reliable D call. The V end lost 3 bases, the J end lost 1 base, and 6 bases lay between the germline ends. Germline CDR1 MDHEN, CDR2 SYDVKM. The length of the CDR3 is 13 residues. The CDR3 protein is CASSFTANTEAFF. CDR3 nucleotides: TGTGCCAGCAGTTTCACGGCGAACACTGAAGCTTTCTTT.

This chain links TRBV6-5 with TRBJ2-3; 7 bases map to TRBD1. Germline V gene lookup returns CDR1 MNHEY and CDR2 SVGAGI. The CDR3 sequence is 11 residues long. Unmatched junction bases numbered 6, after V lost 9 bases and J lost 9 bases. The CDR3 loop reads CARDRARTQYF. CDR3 bases: TGTGCCAGAGACAGGGCTAGGACGCAGTATTTT.

This rearrangement joins TRBV27 to TRBJ2-7; a possible D gene is TRBD1 (6 bases). Trimming took 8 bases from V and 0 from J, leaving 11 bases between them. The CDR3 loop spans 13 amino acids. Germline V gene sequence: CDR1 MNHEY, CDR2 SMNVEV (reference sequence). CDR3 sequence reads: CASWDTRSYEQYF. Written as DNA, the CDR3 is TGTGCCAGCTGGGACACCCGCTCCTACGAGCAGTACTTC.